This is a list of T cell receptor beta chains from one sample in a study of vaccination effects on CD4 cells after COVID-19. The antigens these receptors bind are not known. The table came from immunoSEQ multiplex PCR; TCRdb's copy has only in-frame clones and leaves some out. The sample has more than 25,000 clones; approximately 68% are singletons. The sequenced sample was CD4+ T cells from PBMCs cultured with HCoV-229E spike peptides, obtained before COVID-19 vaccination. These TCRs come from a human donor who received a COVID-19 vaccine. Each CDR3 is given with its conserved first and last residue. A D gene is named only where the DNA matches it firmly. The size field is filled for only some rows; it gives once, few, many or a size class.

v_call: TRBV7-9
d_call: -
clone_size: -
j_call: TRBJ1-2
cdr3_aa: CASSLGGAYGYTF
cdr3_nt: TGTGCCAGCAGCTTAGGGGGGGCTTATGGCTACACCTTC

v_call: TRBV19
d_call: TRBD1
clone_size: -
j_call: TRBJ1-1
cdr3_aa: CASLDRVSEAFF
cdr3_nt: TGTGCCAGCCTGGACAGGGTTAGTGAAGCTTTCTTT

v_call: TRBV6-1
d_call: -
clone_size: -
j_call: TRBJ1-6
cdr3_aa: CASSEARFWQGDSPLHF
cdr3_nt: TGTGCCAGCAGTGAAGCAAGGTTCTGGCAGGGTGATTCACCCCTCCACTTT

v_call: TRBV3-1/TRBV3-2
d_call: TRBD1
clone_size: -
j_call: TRBJ2-7
cdr3_aa: CASSTLGGHEQYF
cdr3_nt: TGTGCCAGCAGCACGTTAGGGGGCCACGAGCAGTACTTC

v_call: TRBV27
d_call: TRBD2
clone_size: -
j_call: TRBJ2-3
cdr3_aa: CASSLWGGTDTQYF
cdr3_nt: TGTGCCAGCAGTTTATGGGGAGGGACAGATACGCAGTATTTT

v_call: TRBV7-2
d_call: TRBD2
clone_size: -
j_call: TRBJ2-5
cdr3_aa: CASSLVGLVETQYF
cdr3_nt: TGTGCCAGCAGCTTAGTGGGACTAGTCGAGACCCAGTACTTC

v_call: TRBV10-3
d_call: -
clone_size: -
j_call: TRBJ2-2
cdr3_aa: CASTGFSNTGELFF
cdr3_nt: TGTGCCAGTACAGGTTTTTCGAACACCGGGGAGCTGTTTTTT

v_call: TRBV7-9
d_call: -
clone_size: few
j_call: TRBJ1-2
cdr3_aa: CASSLSGAGDYGYTF
cdr3_nt: TGTGCCAGCAGCTTATCCGGGGCAGGAGACTATGGCTACACCTTC

v_call: TRBV4-3
d_call: -
clone_size: -
j_call: TRBJ2-7
cdr3_aa: CASSQARATVLSYEQYF
cdr3_nt: TGCGCCAGCAGCCAAGCCCGGGCGACAGTCCTTTCCTACGAGCAGTACTTC

v_call: TRBV5-4
d_call: -
clone_size: -
j_call: TRBJ2-1
cdr3_aa: CASSPPTGQLQFF
cdr3_nt: TGTGCCAGCAGCCCTCCGACAGGCCAACTGCAGTTCTTC

v_call: TRBV4-3
d_call: -
clone_size: once
j_call: TRBJ2-1
cdr3_aa: CASSQSVLDNEQFF
cdr3_nt: TGCGCCAGCAGCCAATCGGTTCTCGATAATGAGCAGTTCTTC

v_call: TRBV3-1/TRBV3-2
d_call: -
clone_size: -
j_call: TRBJ1-2
cdr3_aa: CASSQRYGYTF
cdr3_nt: TGTGCCAGCAGCCAACGCTATGGCTACACCTTC

v_call: TRBV2
d_call: TRBD1
clone_size: -
j_call: TRBJ2-5
cdr3_aa: CATRDRLRQETQYF
cdr3_nt: TGTGCCACCAGGGACAGGTTGCGCCAAGAGACCCAGTACTTC

v_call: TRBV6-5
d_call: -
clone_size: -
j_call: TRBJ2-7
cdr3_aa: CASGTGFEQYF
cdr3_nt: TGTGCCAGTGGTACAGGGTTCGAGCAGTACTTC

v_call: TRBV19
d_call: TRBD2
clone_size: -
j_call: TRBJ2-7
cdr3_aa: CASSRTSGAYEQYF
cdr3_nt: TGTGCCAGTAGTCGAACTAGCGGAGCTTACGAGCAGTACTTC

v_call: TRBV28
d_call: -
clone_size: -
j_call: TRBJ2-6
cdr3_aa: CASTQWGTGANVLTF
cdr3_nt: TGTGCCAGCACCCAGTGGGGGACCGGGGCCAACGTCCTGACTTTC

v_call: TRBV5-4
d_call: -
clone_size: -
j_call: TRBJ2-5
cdr3_aa: CASSPETPYQETQYF
cdr3_nt: TGTGCCAGCAGCCCTGAGACACCGTACCAAGAGACCCAGTACTTC

v_call: TRBV20-1
d_call: -
clone_size: -
j_call: TRBJ1-6
cdr3_aa: CSASRRQRLSYNSPLHF
cdr3_nt: TGCAGTGCTAGTCGGAGGCAGCGACTCTCCTATAATTCACCCCTCCACTTT

v_call: TRBV11-2
d_call: TRBD2
clone_size: -
j_call: TRBJ2-5
cdr3_aa: CASSLESSGRGLYF
cdr3_nt: TGTGCCAGCAGCTTAGAGTCTAGCGGCCGGGGCTTGTACTTC

v_call: TRBV2
d_call: TRBD2
clone_size: -
j_call: TRBJ2-1
cdr3_aa: CASKERGGYEQFF
cdr3_nt: TGTGCCAGCAAAGAGCGGGGGGGCTATGAGCAGTTCTTC

v_call: TRBV2
d_call: -
clone_size: few
j_call: TRBJ1-5
cdr3_aa: CASARGPGRNQPQHF
cdr3_nt: TGTGCCAGCGCACGGGGCCCAGGGCGCAATCAGCCCCAGCATTTT

v_call: TRBV28
d_call: -
clone_size: -
j_call: TRBJ2-2
cdr3_aa: CASSPNFGNPGELFF
cdr3_nt: TGTGCCAGCAGTCCTAACTTCGGGAATCCCGGGGAGCTGTTTTTT

v_call: TRBV27
d_call: -
clone_size: -
j_call: TRBJ1-6
cdr3_aa: CASRKGYNSPLHF
cdr3_nt: TGTGCCAGCAGGAAGGGTTATAATTCACCCCTCCACTTT

v_call: TRBV12-5
d_call: TRBD1
clone_size: -
j_call: TRBJ1-1
cdr3_aa: CASGSTGGRSTEAFF
cdr3_nt: TGTGCTAGTGGTTCCACAGGGGGCAGAAGCACTGAAGCTTTCTTT

v_call: TRBV2
d_call: -
clone_size: -
j_call: TRBJ1-5
cdr3_aa: CASSVDSNQPQHF
cdr3_nt: TGTGCCAGCAGTGTCGATAGCAATCAGCCCCAGCATTTT

v_call: TRBV30
d_call: TRBD1
clone_size: -
j_call: TRBJ1-2
cdr3_aa: CAWMGTALAYYGYTF
cdr3_nt: TGTGCCTGGATGGGGACAGCCCTCGCATATTATGGCTACACCTTC

v_call: TRBV5-1
d_call: TRBD2
clone_size: -
j_call: TRBJ2-1
cdr3_aa: CASSSTSGTDNEQFF
cdr3_nt: TGCGCCAGCAGCTCCACTAGCGGGACAGACAATGAGCAGTTCTTC

v_call: TRBV27
d_call: -
clone_size: -
j_call: TRBJ2-5
cdr3_aa: CASSWGEAGGTQYF
cdr3_nt: TGTGCCAGCAGCTGGGGGGAGGCCGGGGGGACCCAGTACTTC

v_call: TRBV30
d_call: TRBD2
clone_size: -
j_call: TRBJ2-3
cdr3_aa: CAWSSGAQYF
cdr3_nt: TGTGCCTGGAGTAGCGGGGCGCAGTATTTT

v_call: TRBV29-1
d_call: TRBD2
clone_size: few
j_call: TRBJ2-1
cdr3_aa: CSVAGDYYNEQFF
cdr3_nt: TGCAGCGTTGCTGGGGACTACTACAATGAGCAGTTCTTC

v_call: TRBV6-2/TRBV6-3
d_call: TRBD1
clone_size: once
j_call: TRBJ1-1
cdr3_aa: CASTPATGRAEAFF
cdr3_nt: TGTGCCAGCACCCCCGCGACAGGGAGAGCTGAAGCTTTCTTT

v_call: TRBV5-8
d_call: -
clone_size: -
j_call: TRBJ1-4
cdr3_aa: CASSRDGEKLFF
cdr3_nt: TGTGCCAGCAGCCGGGACGGTGAAAAACTGTTTTTT

v_call: TRBV25-1
d_call: TRBD2
clone_size: -
j_call: TRBJ2-1
cdr3_aa: CASSETETSRTYNEQFF
cdr3_nt: TGTGCCAGCAGTGAAACGGAGACTAGCAGGACTTACAATGAGCAGTTCTTC

v_call: TRBV10-2
d_call: TRBD1
clone_size: few
j_call: TRBJ1-5
cdr3_aa: CASSSGDRGSNQPQHF
cdr3_nt: TGCGCCAGCAGTAGCGGTGACAGGGGTAGCAATCAGCCCCAGCATTTT

v_call: TRBV6-1
d_call: TRBD2
clone_size: few
j_call: TRBJ2-3
cdr3_aa: CASREGSGTNTDTQYF
cdr3_nt: TGTGCCAGCAGGGAAGGCAGCGGGACCAACACAGATACGCAGTATTTT

v_call: TRBV7-9
d_call: TRBD2
clone_size: -
j_call: TRBJ2-2
cdr3_aa: CASSQTSGSTGELFF
cdr3_nt: TGTGCCAGCAGCCAGACTAGCGGGAGCACCGGGGAGCTGTTTTTT

v_call: TRBV7-9
d_call: -
clone_size: -
j_call: TRBJ1-2
cdr3_aa: CASSLPGPRGYGYTF
cdr3_nt: TGTGCCAGCAGCTTACCAGGACCCCGGGGCTATGGCTACACCTTC

v_call: TRBV18
d_call: -
clone_size: -
j_call: TRBJ2-3
cdr3_aa: CASSPLGADTQYF
cdr3_nt: TGTGCCAGCTCACCACTGGGTGCAGATACGCAGTATTTT

v_call: TRBV10-3
d_call: -
clone_size: -
j_call: TRBJ2-1
cdr3_aa: CAISDSGPSYNEQFF
cdr3_nt: TGTGCCATCAGTGACTCGGGCCCCTCCTACAATGAGCAGTTCTTC

v_call: TRBV7-2
d_call: TRBD2
clone_size: -
j_call: TRBJ2-3
cdr3_aa: CASSGGVRGADTQYF
cdr3_nt: TGTGCCAGCAGCGGGGGGGTGCGCGGGGCAGATACGCAGTATTTT

v_call: TRBV4-1
d_call: -
clone_size: -
j_call: TRBJ1-4
cdr3_aa: CASSRTGGNEKLFF
cdr3_nt: TGCGCCAGCAGCCGAACGGGGGGTAATGAAAAACTGTTTTTT

v_call: TRBV5-1
d_call: -
clone_size: -
j_call: TRBJ1-4
cdr3_aa: CASSLSGVERKLFF
cdr3_nt: TGCGCCAGCAGCTTGTCTGGGGTCGAACGAAAACTGTTTTTT

v_call: TRBV3-1/TRBV3-2
d_call: -
clone_size: -
j_call: TRBJ2-7
cdr3_aa: CASSPMTSSYEQYF
cdr3_nt: TGTGCCAGCAGCCCAATGACTAGCTCCTACGAGCAGTACTTC

v_call: TRBV12-5
d_call: -
clone_size: -
j_call: TRBJ1-5
cdr3_aa: CASGSSAGAAQPQHF
cdr3_nt: TGTGCTAGTGGCTCCTCCGCGGGGGCTGCTCAGCCCCAGCATTTT

v_call: TRBV28
d_call: -
clone_size: few
j_call: TRBJ1-5
cdr3_aa: CASSSRAQPQHF
cdr3_nt: TGTGCCAGCAGTTCCAGGGCCCAGCCCCAGCATTTT

v_call: TRBV29-1
d_call: -
clone_size: few
j_call: TRBJ1-1
cdr3_aa: CSVLVVMAAYMNTEAFF
cdr3_nt: TGCAGCGTCCTGGTTGTGATGGCGGCCTACATGAACACTGAAGCTTTCTTT

v_call: TRBV19
d_call: -
clone_size: -
j_call: TRBJ2-2
cdr3_aa: CASKPFDTGELFF
cdr3_nt: TGTGCCAGTAAGCCTTTTGACACCGGGGAGCTGTTTTTT

v_call: TRBV18
d_call: -
clone_size: -
j_call: TRBJ1-1
cdr3_aa: CASSPKGGFTEAFF
cdr3_nt: TGTGCCAGCTCCCCGAAGGGGGGATTCACTGAAGCTTTCTTT

v_call: TRBV4-2
d_call: TRBD1
clone_size: -
j_call: TRBJ2-2
cdr3_aa: CASSRQGGTGELFF
cdr3_nt: TGTGCCAGCAGCCGACAGGGGGGAACCGGGGAGCTGTTTTTT

v_call: TRBV5-1
d_call: TRBD2
clone_size: -
j_call: TRBJ2-7
cdr3_aa: CASRSAGAGDEQYF
cdr3_nt: TGCGCCAGCAGGTCAGCGGGAGCGGGCGACGAGCAGTACTTC

v_call: TRBV10-3
d_call: -
clone_size: -
j_call: TRBJ1-2
cdr3_aa: CAIGDSGAGYGYTF
cdr3_nt: TGTGCCATCGGGGATAGTGGGGCAGGATATGGCTACACCTTC

v_call: TRBV6-1
d_call: -
clone_size: -
j_call: TRBJ2-2
cdr3_aa: CASSELASGELFF
cdr3_nt: TGTGCCAGCAGTGAACTAGCATCTGGGGAGCTGTTTTTT